This T cell receptor beta chain was captured by sequencing in a study of blood T cell repertoires in COVID-19. Background on the study: The samples span acute and convalescent COVID-19 from the United States, Italy and Spain. Sources were T cells, B-cell-depleted T cells, or PBMCs; the material itself was cDNA or gDNA.

Methods used by the authors: Researchers report that nucleated cell counts were estimated from reference gene primer amplification. Sequencing was performed with immunoSEQ multiplex PCR; in TCRdb, only in-frame clones are kept and a portion is missing. The V and J calls and the clone size are those of that table, but D and trimming were determined from the DNA. The table includes about 250,000 clones, around three quarters detected once. The CDR3 loop spans 15 amino acids. The trim removed 4 bases at V and 9 bases at J, leaving 6 bases unmatched. The germline gives CDR1 SGHNT, CDR2 YYREEE (reference sequence). This clone has only a few counts.

This clonotype was sampled from a woman older than 75 with acute or convalescent COVID-19. The sample taken for sequencing was peripheral blood. The genes are TRBV5-4 and TRBJ1-6; 11 nucleotides match TRBD1. CDR3 amino acids: CASSAGGTGGSPLHF. The CDR3 region has the DNA TGTGCCAGCAGCGCGGGGGGGACAGGGGGTTCACCCCTCCACTTT.